This TCR beta chain was recorded in a study of blood T cells in healthy people across ages. General study points: Naive CD4+ cells and diversity were both higher in long-lived donors than in aged donors.

This CDR3 is 15 amino acids long. Germline loops: CDR1 LNHDA, CDR2 SQIVND (reference sequence). J was trimmed by 1 base and V by 7 bases; bases with no gene match: 5. For the second PCR, which ran for 7 to 11 cycles, a sample-barcoded 5' primer and a J-beta primer mix were used. TCRdb used MiXCR to reprocess the 5' RACE reads, holding one entry per CDR3 protein. The data contain around 650,000 distinct CDR3 sequences, less than 40% of them singletons. This clonotype came up once. Its antigen is unidentified. This TCR derives from an elderly woman in good health. The J gene is TRBJ1-5, the V gene TRBV19, with 9 bases matching TRBD1. Sequencing was performed on blood. In DNA form, the CDR3 reads TGTGCCAGTATCCGGACAGGGGTCAGCAATCAGCCCCAGCATTTT. Translation gives CASIRTGVSNQPQHF.